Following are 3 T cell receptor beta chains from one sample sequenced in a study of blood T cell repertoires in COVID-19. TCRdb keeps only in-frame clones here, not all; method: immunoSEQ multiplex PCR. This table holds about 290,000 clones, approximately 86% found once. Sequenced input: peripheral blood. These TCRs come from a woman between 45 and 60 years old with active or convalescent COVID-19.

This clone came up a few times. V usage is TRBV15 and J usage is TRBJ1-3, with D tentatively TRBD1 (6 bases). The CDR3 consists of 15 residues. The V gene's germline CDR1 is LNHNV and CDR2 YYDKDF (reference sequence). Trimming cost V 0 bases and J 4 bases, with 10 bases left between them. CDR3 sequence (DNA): TGTGCCACCAGCAGAGATCGAGGGGGAGGAAACACCATATATTTT. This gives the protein CATSRDRGGGNTIYF.

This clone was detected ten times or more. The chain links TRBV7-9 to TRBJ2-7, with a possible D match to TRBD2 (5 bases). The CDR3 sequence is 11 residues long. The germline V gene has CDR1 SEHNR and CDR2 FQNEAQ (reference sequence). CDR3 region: CASSREYEQYF. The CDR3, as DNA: TGTGCTTCCTCGAGGGAGTACGAGCAGTACTTC.

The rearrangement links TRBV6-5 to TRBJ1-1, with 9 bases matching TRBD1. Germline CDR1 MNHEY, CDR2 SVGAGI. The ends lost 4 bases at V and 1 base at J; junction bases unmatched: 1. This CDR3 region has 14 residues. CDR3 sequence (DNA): TGTGCCAGCAGTTTGGACAGGGGGAACACTGAAGCTTTCTTT. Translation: CASSLDRGNTEAFF.